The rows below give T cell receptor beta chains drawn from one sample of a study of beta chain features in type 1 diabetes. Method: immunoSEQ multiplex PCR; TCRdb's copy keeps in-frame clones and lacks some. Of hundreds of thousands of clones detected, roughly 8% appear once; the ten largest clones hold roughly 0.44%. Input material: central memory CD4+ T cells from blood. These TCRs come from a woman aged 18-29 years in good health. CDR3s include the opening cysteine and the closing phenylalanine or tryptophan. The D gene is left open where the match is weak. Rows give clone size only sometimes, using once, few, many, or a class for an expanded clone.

CASSPGLAQETQYF | TGTGCCAGCAGCCCCGGACTAGCCCAAGAGACCCAGTACTTC | TRBV6-5 | - | 14 | TRBJ2-5 | TRBD2
CAIREDRGHYGYTF | TGTGCCATCAGAGAGGACAGGGGCCACTATGGCTACACCTTC | TRBV10-3 | few | 14 | TRBJ1-2 | TRBD1
CASSAPGMSGANVLTF | TGTGCCAGCAGTGCCCCAGGGATGTCTGGGGCCAACGTCCTGACTTTC | TRBV27 | many | 16 | TRBJ2-6 | -
CASSDGGSDTQYF | TGTGCCAGCAGTGATGGTGGATCGGATACGCAGTATTTT | TRBV25-1 | few | 13 | TRBJ2-3 | -
CASSVVAGSGANVLTF | TGTGCCAGCAGCGTAGTTGCTGGATCTGGGGCCAACGTCCTGACTTTC | TRBV9 | few | 16 | TRBJ2-6 | -
CATSRELTGGYEQYF | TGTGCCACCAGCAGAGAATTGACAGGGGGCTACGAGCAGTACTTC | TRBV15 | few | 15 | TRBJ2-7 | TRBD1
CASSVQGLNTEAFF | TGTGCCAGCTCAGTGCAGGGTTTGAACACTGAAGCTTTCTTT | TRBV18 | few | 14 | TRBJ1-1 | -
CASTLTSGYNEQFF | TGTGCCAGCACCTTGACTAGCGGCTACAATGAGCAGTTCTTC | TRBV7-6 | - | 14 | TRBJ2-1 | TRBD2
CAISGGQQETQYF | TGTGCCATCAGTGGTGGACAGCAAGAGACCCAGTACTTC | TRBV10-3 | many | 13 | TRBJ2-5 | -
CASSLFGQGGYEQYF | TGTGCCAGCAGCTTGTTCGGACAGGGTGGCTACGAGCAGTACTTC | TRBV5-4 | many | 15 | TRBJ2-7 | TRBD1
CASSSEPYPDRRDGYTF | TGTGCCAGCAGTTCAGAACCTTATCCTGACAGGCGGGATGGCTACACCTTC | TRBV28 | few | 17 | TRBJ1-2 | -
CASSLSVGQAEAFF | TGTGCCAGCAGCTTAAGTGTAGGTCAGGCTGAAGCTTTCTTT | TRBV7-9 | - | 14 | TRBJ1-1 | -
CASSFSTISNEQFF | TGTGCCAGCAGTTTTTCTACGATTAGCAATGAGCAGTTCTTC | TRBV9 | few | 14 | TRBJ2-1 | -
CASSDPNLGEETQYF | TGTGCCAGCAGTGACCCGAATTTGGGGGAAGAGACCCAGTACTTC | TRBV28 | - | 15 | TRBJ2-5 | -
CSGRISDTQYF | TGCAGCGGGAGGATATCGGATACGCAGTATTTT | TRBV29-1 | many | 11 | TRBJ2-3 | -
CASSSGLAGTYEQYF | TGTGCCAGCAGCTCGGGACTAGCGGGGACCTACGAGCAGTACTTC | TRBV7-9 | - | 15 | TRBJ2-7 | TRBD2
CASSPTRGGPGELFF | TGCGCCAGCAGCCCAACTAGGGGGGGTCCCGGGGAGCTGTTTTTT | TRBV4-3 | - | 15 | TRBJ2-2 | -
CASSLGTGLDNYGYTF | TGTGCCAGCAGCTTAGGTACAGGGCTTGATAACTATGGCTACACCTTC | TRBV5-6 | few | 16 | TRBJ1-2 | -
CASSWDSNTEAFF | TGCGCCAGCAGCTGGGACTCGAACACTGAAGCTTTCTTT | TRBV5-1 | - | 13 | TRBJ1-1 | -
CASSSATSGSFNTQYF | TGTGCCAGCAGTTCAGCAACTAGCGGAAGTTTCAATACGCAGTATTTT | TRBV10-3 | few | 16 | TRBJ2-3 | TRBD2
CASSVAPAGVAGSVEQFF | TGTGCCAGCAGCGTAGCACCTGCCGGGGTAGCGGGTAGTGTTGAGCAGTTCTTC | TRBV9 | few | 18 | TRBJ2-1 | TRBD2
CASSQGRGNQPQHF | TGCGCCAGCAGCCAAGGCCGCGGCAATCAGCCCCAGCATTTT | TRBV4-1 | few | 14 | TRBJ1-5 | -
CASSQMNGRELNF | TGCGCCAGCAGCCAAATGAACGGGCGCGAGCTGAACTTC | TRBV4-3 | few | 13 | TRBJ2-7 | -
CASSYSRGSSTGELFF | TGTGCCAGCAGTTACTCGAGGGGTTCTAGCACCGGGGAGCTGTTTTTT | TRBV6-5 | many | 16 | TRBJ2-2 | -